The source of this TCR beta chain is a study of CD8 T cells in ankylosing spondylitis. Libraries of TCR beta came from quantitative 5'-RACE with molecular barcodes. In TCRdb, the 5' RACE reads were re-called with MiXCR into one record per CDR3 protein. This sample has approximately 300,000 distinct CDR3 sequences, with around 20% found just once. Study-wide results and limits: Apparently characteristic of ankylosing spondylitis blood was a TCR beta motif (about eight highly homologous variants). As for the disease-linked clones, they showed a CD8+ phenotype and occurred at relatively low frequencies in peripheral blood. The clones that were linked to disease were reported to be significantly enriched in matched synovial fluid samples from ankylosing spondylitis patients.

This clonotype was recorded at least ten times. The antigen is unknown. Deletions cut 6 bases from V and 1 base from J, with 15 bases between. This CDR3 spans 15 amino acids. CDR1 is MNHNS and CDR2 is SASEGT in the germline V gene. The sequence was collected from a male donor with ankylosing spondylitis or in good health (not recorded which). This chain connects TRBV6-1 to TRBJ1-1; D may be TRBD1 (5 bases). The sample was blood, either unsorted or a sorted T cell fraction (not recorded which). Here the CDR3 reads CASSNSEGRNTEAFF. The DNA of the CDR3 is TGTGCCAGCAGCAACAGCGAGGGGCGGAACACTGAAGCTTTCTTT.